This is a list of T cell receptor beta chains from one sample in a study of post-analysis software for immune sequencing data. Each CDR3 protein is one row after TCRdb ran MiXCR on the PCR reads. The sample lists roughly 410,000 distinct CDR3 sequences; 30% to 45% were seen once. Sequenced input: blood. Source of these receptors: a girl under 18 with multiple sclerosis. CDR3s include the opening cysteine and the closing phenylalanine or tryptophan. D genes are given only for firm matches. A row's size may be missing; if present it is once, few, many or a size class.

V	D	size	J	CDR3	DNA
TRBV29-1	-	few	TRBJ2-7	CSVAQGTYEQYF	TGCAGCGTGGCACAGGGCACCTACGAGCAGTACTTC
TRBV6-5	TRBD1	few	TRBJ2-7	CASSKGQAPYEQYF	TGTGCCAGCAGTAAGGGACAGGCACCGTACGAGCAGTACTTC
TRBV7-2	-	-	TRBJ2-2	CASSLRAPGNTGERFF	TGTGCCAGCAGCTTAAGGGCCCCAGGGAACACCGGGGAGCGGTTTTTT
TRBV10-3	-	-	TRBJ2-7	CAISEPGASLYEQYF	TGTGCCATCAGTGAGCCCGGGGCCTCTCTGTACGAGCAGTACTTC
TRBV20-1	-	few	TRBJ1-4	CSASKGGPNEKLFF	TGCAGTGCTAGTAAGGGGGGCCCTAATGAAAAACTGTTTTTT
TRBV28	-	many	TRBJ2-7	CASSFGYGGLTYEQYF	TGTGCCAGCAGTTTTGGATATGGTGGGCTTACCTACGAGCAGTACTTC
TRBV28	-	-	TRBJ2-2	CASSSGGAGTGELFF	TGTGCCAGCAGTTCGGGGGGCGCGGGTACCGGGGAGCTGTTTTTT
TRBV11-2	-	-	TRBJ2-4	CASSLVSNIQYF	TGTGCCAGCAGCTTAGTGTCTAACATTCAGTACTTC
TRBV7-8	-	many	TRBJ1-1	CASSLGRLNTEAFF	TGTGCCAGCAGCTTAGGGCGGTTGAACACTGAAGCTTTCTTT
TRBV7-2	TRBD1	-	TRBJ2-7	CASSPWTGGVYEQYF	TGTGCCAGCAGCCCCTGGACAGGGGGAGTCTACGAGCAGTACTTC
TRBV12-3/TRBV12-4	-	-	TRBJ2-3	CASSLGDRFTDTQYF	TGTGCCAGCAGTTTAGGTGACAGGTTCACAGATACGCAGTATTTT
TRBV20-1	-	few	TRBJ2-7	CSASGDNPGNYEQYF	TGCAGTGCTAGTGGCGACAATCCAGGGAATTACGAGCAGTACTTC
TRBV14	-	-	TRBJ2-7	CASSQDRLRYEQYF	TGTGCCAGCAGCCAAGATCGGCTACGCTACGAGCAGTACTTC
TRBV7-2	TRBD1	-	TRBJ2-7	CASRSRDRFPYEQYF	TGTGCCAGCAGGTCCCGGGACAGATTCCCCTACGAGCAGTACTTC
TRBV7-9	-	-	TRBJ2-5	CASSSSRASQRQETQYF	TGTGCCAGCAGCTCCTCTCGGGCCTCTCAACGGCAAGAGACCCAGTACTTC
TRBV7-9	TRBD1	-	TRBJ2-7	CDSSLEWTGEEQYF	TGTGACAGCAGCTTAGAATGGACAGGAGAAGAGCAGTACTTC
TRBV6-2/TRBV6-3	TRBD2	-	TRBJ2-1	CASRPLNRRGSYNEQFF	TGTGCCAGCAGACCCCTCAACAGGCGGGGGAGTTACAATGAGCAGTTCTTC
TRBV30	TRBD1	few	TRBJ2-5	CAWSQGQGQETQYF	TGTGCCTGGAGTCAGGGACAGGGCCAAGAGACCCAGTACTTC
TRBV2	TRBD1	few	TRBJ1-2	CASSRTGNHGYTF	TGTGCCAGCAGTCGGACAGGGAACCATGGCTACACCTTC
TRBV12-3/TRBV12-4	TRBD1	-	TRBJ1-6	CASSLQQGNSPLHF	TGTGCCAGCAGTTTACAACAGGGGAATTCACCCCTCCACTTT
TRBV5-1	TRBD1	-	TRBJ2-1	CASRRTGFDEQFF	TGCGCCAGCAGGCGGACAGGGTTTGATGAGCAGTTCTTC
TRBV7-2	-	once	TRBJ1-1	CASSSWPRTGDTEAFF	TGTGCCAGCAGCTCGTGGCCTCGGACTGGAGACACTGAAGCTTTCTTT
TRBV6-6	TRBD1	-	TRBJ1-1	CASSEQGGTEAFF	TGTGCCAGCAGTGAGCAGGGGGGGACTGAAGCTTTCTTT
TRBV15	-	-	TRBJ2-4	CATSRDWQLQNIQYF	TGTGCCACCAGCAGAGATTGGCAGCTGCAAAACATTCAGTACTTC
TRBV15	-	-	TRBJ1-5	CATSRDGAGLGNQPQHF	TGTGCCACCAGCAGAGATGGGGCAGGTTTGGGCAATCAGCCCCAGCATTTT
TRBV10-3	-	few	TRBJ1-1	CAISVGQIFANTEAFF	TGTGCCATCAGTGTAGGACAGATTTTTGCGAACACTGAAGCTTTCTTT
TRBV7-3	-	-	TRBJ1-6	CASSLMGGGGSPLHF	TGTGCCAGCAGCTTAATGGGTGGTGGTGGTTCACCCCTCCACTTT
TRBV27	-	few	TRBJ1-2	CASSFPGGTSYTF	TGTGCCAGCAGTTTTCCCGGTGGGACAAGCTACACCTTC
TRBV6-6	-	few	TRBJ2-7	CASSYAQGGNYEQYF	TGTGCCAGCAGTTACGCTCAGGGGGGCAACTACGAGCAGTACTTC
TRBV7-6	-	few	TRBJ2-1	CASSLVSNNEQFF	TGTGCCAGCAGCTTAGTCTCGAACAATGAGCAGTTCTTC
TRBV27	-	few	TRBJ2-1	CASSGTGEGRPGQQFF	TGTGCCAGCAGTGGAACAGGGGAGGGGCGGCCCGGGCAACAGTTCTTC
TRBV12-3/TRBV12-4	-	-	TRBJ2-1	CASSLQGRSYNEQFF	TGTGCCAGCAGCCTACAGGGTAGATCCTACAATGAGCAGTTCTTC
TRBV5-1	TRBD1	-	TRBJ2-1	CASSLGKVRTGMYNEQFF	TGCGCCAGCAGCTTGGGCAAGGTCCGGACAGGCATGTACAATGAGCAGTTCTTC
TRBV6-1	-	few	TRBJ2-5	CASRAGQETQYF	TGTGCCAGCAGGGCGGGCCAAGAGACCCAGTACTTC
TRBV7-3	TRBD1	-	TRBJ2-5	CASRGQGAETRYF	TGTGCCAGCAGGGGACAGGGAGCGGAGACCCGGTACTTC
TRBV5-1	-	few	TRBJ2-1	CASSPISGGPGEQFF	TGCGCCAGCAGCCCCATTTCGGGGGGCCCAGGGGAGCAGTTCTTC
TRBV18	-	-	TRBJ1-1	CASSGDGTSFEAFF	TGTGCCAGCTCAGGGGACGGGACATCGTTTGAAGCTTTCTTT
TRBV6-5	TRBD1	-	TRBJ1-1	CASSYQGGTEAFF	TGTGCCAGCAGTTACCAGGGGGGAACTGAAGCTTTCTTT
TRBV5-1	-	few	TRBJ1-1	CASSGGEVAEAFF	TGCGCCAGCAGCGGCGGAGAGGTCGCTGAAGCTTTCTTT
TRBV3-1	-	few	TRBJ1-2	CASSQGGRGGNYGYTF	TGTGCCAGCAGCCAAGGAGGCAGGGGAGGTAACTATGGCTACACCTTC
TRBV19	-	-	TRBJ1-5	CASKPGHPNQPQHF	TGTGCCAGTAAACCGGGACACCCGAATCAGCCCCAGCATTTT
TRBV12-3/TRBV12-4	TRBD2	-	TRBJ2-5	CASTTRLAGGQETQYF	TGTGCCAGCACCACCCGACTAGCGGGGGGGCAAGAGACCCAGTACTTC